The source of this T cell receptor (beta chain) is a study of blood T cell repertoires in COVID-19. Whole-study context: COVID-19 samples from acute and convalescent phases originated in the United States, Italy and Spain.

In the original analysis: Reference gene primer amplification in the assay estimated nucleated cell counts. Data came from immunoSEQ multiplex PCR; TCRdb stores just in-frame clones and leaves some out. Clone size and V and J calls were adopted from that table, with D and trimming inferred from the DNA. The sample yields some 6,600 clones, about nine tenths seen once. CDR3 size: 16 residues. The J segment lost 0 bases and the V segment lost 4 bases, leaving 5 bases of the junction unmatched. Germline CDR1 and CDR2: SGHRS and YFSETQ. The receptor comes from a human donor in a cohort sampled during active COVID-19. The donor label of this sample is uncertain. J is TRBJ1-3 and V is TRBV5-1; 9 nucleotides line up with TRBD1. The sample taken for sequencing was peripheral blood. Written as DNA, the CDR3 is TGCGCCAGCAGCCTCGGGACAGGGAACTCTGGAAACACCATATATTTT. As protein: CASSLGTGNSGNTIYF.